This note documents a single T cell receptor beta chain sequence. Its antigen is undetermined. Its ends do not fully match the called genes, so a read error is possible. The data are from a study of T-cell memory formation after mild COVID-19. TCR alpha and TCR beta cDNA libraries carrying sample barcodes and UMIs came from 5'RACE with constant-segment primers. TCRdb reprocessed the 5' RACE reads via MiXCR and lists one record per CDR3 protein. This repertoire shows about 150,000 distinct CDR3 sequences, 15% to 20% found once; its top ten account for 2% to 2.5%. Study-wide findings and caveats: Pre-infection memory already had some responding clones, implying cross-reactive memory joined.

Germline V lookup: CDR1 LGHNA, CDR2 YNFKEQ. The CDR3 runs 14 residues. The chain combines TRBV4-2 with TRBJ1-1, with D unclear. The TCR sequence derives from an adult woman who had mild COVID-19 (a few samples of this study predate the infection). Cell type and time point are not known. Sequencing was done on a sample of PBMCs or a T cell subset sorted from them (not recorded which). The CDR3 sequence is CASSINRANPEAFF. The CDR3 DNA is TGTGCCAGCAGCATAAATAGGGCGAACCCTGAAGCTTTCTTT.